The 13 T cell receptor beta chains below all came from one sample that was sequenced in a study of shared clonotypes between healthy human individuals. Terminally differentiated effector memory CD45RA+ cells were left out of the naive CD8 fraction, which was CD45RO-negative and positively selected for CCR7. Measured with immunoSEQ multiplex PCR; TCRdb has only the in-frame clones, and not every one. The sample holds approximately 600,000 clones, approximately 95% seen once. Material for sequencing was naive CD8+ T cells sorted from blood. These receptors were obtained from a woman in her 30s in good health.

V is TRBV5-4 and J is TRBJ2-5; D may be TRBD2 (5 bases). The germline CDR1 and CDR2 sequences are SGHNT and YYREEE (reference sequence). The CDR3 covers 13 residues. Trimming took off 4 bases at V and 5 bases at J, with 12 bases between the two ends. In DNA, the CDR3 is TGTGCCAGCAGCATGGAGGCTTCGGAGACCCAGTACTTC. Protein product: CASSMEASETQYF.

Of note for this clone: Other nucleotide sequences from this sample produce the same CDR3. V usage is TRBV19 and J usage is TRBJ2-7; 10 nucleotides align to TRBD2. The length of the CDR3 is 15 residues. After removal of 5 bases from V and 1 base from J, the junction contained 5 bases not matched to a gene. Germline values: CDR1 LNHDA, CDR2 SQIVND (reference sequence). The DNA for the CDR3 is TGTGCCAGTAGTGTGCTAGCGGGAGAGTCCTACGAGCAGTACTTC. This sequence encodes CASSVLAGESYEQYF.

The chain carries TRBV10-1 and TRBJ2-7; D might be TRBD1 or TRBD2, each matching 5 bases. The length of the CDR3 is 18 residues. Germline V gene lookup returns CDR1 WNHNN and CDR2 SYGVQD (reference sequence). V was cut by 2 bases and J by 2 bases, with 22 bases left in between. The CDR3 nucleotides are TGCGCCAGCAGTGAGAGTGATATGGGACGGAGATCTACCTACGAGCAGTACTTC. Protein product: CASSESDMGRRSTYEQYF.

This clone was counted a single time. This chain links TRBV7-2 with TRBJ2-1; 13 bases match TRBD2. Germline V gene data show CDR1 as SGHTA and CDR2 as FQGNSA. V lost 3 bases, J lost 4 bases, and 9 bases stayed unmatched. The CDR3 extends over 18 amino acids. The CDR3 protein is CASSFGLAGVFYYNEQFF. CDR3 sequence (DNA): TGTGCCAGCAGCTTTGGACTAGCGGGAGTCTTCTATTACAATGAGCAGTTCTTC.

Concerning this clone itself: The same CDR3 can be traced to other DNA sequences in this sample. V is TRBV5-6 and J is TRBJ2-3; no definite D call. There are 15 residues in the CDR3. Trimming removed 0 bases at V and 1 base at J, with 9 bases between. Germline V lookup: CDR1 SGHDT, CDR2 YYEEEE. The CDR3 here is CASSLGGGGTDTQYF. The DNA of the CDR3 is TGTGCCAGCAGCTTGGGAGGCGGAGGCACAGATACGCAGTATTTT.

This chain uses TRBV11-3 with TRBJ1-1, with 7 bases matching TRBD1. Germline V gene data show CDR1 as SGHNT and CDR2 as YENEEA. V shed 5 bases and J 2 bases; nucleotides not matched to a gene: 5. The CDR3 totals 14 residues. The CDR3 sequence: CASSPAGGNTEAFF. The DNA for the CDR3 is TGTGCCAGCAGCCCAGCAGGGGGAAACACTGAAGCTTTCTTT. The whole variable domain, remainder taken from reference TRBV11-3 and TRBJ1-1, is EAGVVQSPRYKIIEKKQPVAFWCNPISGHNTLYWYLQNLGQGPELLIRYENEEAVDDSQLPKDRFSAERLKGVDSTLKIQPAELGDSAVYLCASSPAGGNTEAFFGQGTRLTVV.

The chain carries TRBV5-1 and TRBJ2-7, with D maybe TRBD2 (6 bases). The germline CDR1 and CDR2 sequences are SGHRS and YFSETQ. V lost 0 bases and J 3 bases, leaving 10 bases between the germline ends. The CDR3 is 14 residues long. The DNA for the CDR3 is TGCGCCAGCAGCTTGGATCTGGGGGGCTACGAGCAGTACTTC. Translating gives CASSLDLGGYEQYF. The entire variable domain, with the rest obtained from reference TRBV5-1 and TRBJ2-7, is as follows: KAGVTQTPRYLIKTRGQQVTLSCSPISGHRSVSWYQQTPGQGLQFLFEYFSETQRNKGNFPGRFSGRQFSNSRSEMNVSTLELGDSALYLCASSLDLGGYEQYFGPGTRLTVT.

This chain uses TRBV6-5 with TRBJ2-7, with D possibly matching TRBD1 (6 bases). The germline CDR1 and CDR2 sequences are MNHEY and SVGAGI. Trimming removed 6 bases from V and 4 bases from J, with 19 bases in between. CDR3 length equals 15 residues. This CDR3 reads CASSLLGAREYEQYF. For the CDR3, the DNA is TGTGCCAGCAGCCTACTGGGGGCACGCGAGTACGAGCAGTACTTC.

The genes are TRBV9 and TRBJ2-1, with 8 bases lining up with TRBD1. Germline trimming cut 4 bases from V and 6 bases from J; bases unmatched to any gene: 12. CDR3 size: 16 residues. CDR1 is SGDLS, CDR2 YYNGEE, per germline. CDR3 in DNA: TGTGCCAGCAGCCCCCCTACAGGGGGAAGGTTCAATGAGCAGTTCTTC. Amino acid sequence: CASSPPTGGRFNEQFF.

The chain employs TRBV27 and TRBJ2-2, with 7 bases matching TRBD1. Trimming cost V 7 bases and J 0 bases; bases outside gene matches: 11. Germline loops: CDR1 MNHEY, CDR2 SMNVEV (reference sequence). The CDR3 runs 17 residues. CDR3 residues: CASICPTGTANTGELFF. The CDR3 bases are TGTGCCAGCATCTGCCCAACCGGGACAGCGAACACCGGGGAGCTGTTTTTT.

Only one count was recorded for this clone. This chain links TRBV6-1 with TRBJ1-5, with D perhaps TRBD1 (6 bases). CDR1 and CDR2 from the germline V gene are MNHNS and SASEGT. Trimming pared 6 bases from V and 4 bases from J, leaving 16 bases between. The CDR3 sequence is 15 residues long. CDR3 amino acids: CASRDTGIGNQPQHF. Here the CDR3 DNA reads TGTGCCAGCAGGGACACAGGGATCGGGAATCAGCCCCAGCATTTT.

The chain recombines TRBV28 with TRBJ2-7; 8 bases align to TRBD2. Germline CDR1 reads MDHEN; CDR2 reads SYDVKM. V shed 10 bases and J 0 bases; nucleotides not matched to a gene: 11. This CDR3 comprises 15 residues. This CDR3 reads CATTGAGGNSYEQYF. The CDR3 DNA follows: TGTGCCACCACCGGGGCGGGGGGAAACTCCTACGAGCAGTACTTC.

This clone has only one observation. J is TRBJ2-7 and V is TRBV6-1; 7 nucleotides match TRBD1. This CDR3 contains 15 residues. V lost 2 bases to trimming and J lost 0 bases; unmatched junction nucleotides: 4. Germline values: CDR1 MNHNS, CDR2 SASEGT. CDR3 protein: CASSEWTGSSYEQYF. CDR3 nucleotide sequence: TGTGCCAGCAGTGAATGGACAGGAAGCTCCTACGAGCAGTACTTC.